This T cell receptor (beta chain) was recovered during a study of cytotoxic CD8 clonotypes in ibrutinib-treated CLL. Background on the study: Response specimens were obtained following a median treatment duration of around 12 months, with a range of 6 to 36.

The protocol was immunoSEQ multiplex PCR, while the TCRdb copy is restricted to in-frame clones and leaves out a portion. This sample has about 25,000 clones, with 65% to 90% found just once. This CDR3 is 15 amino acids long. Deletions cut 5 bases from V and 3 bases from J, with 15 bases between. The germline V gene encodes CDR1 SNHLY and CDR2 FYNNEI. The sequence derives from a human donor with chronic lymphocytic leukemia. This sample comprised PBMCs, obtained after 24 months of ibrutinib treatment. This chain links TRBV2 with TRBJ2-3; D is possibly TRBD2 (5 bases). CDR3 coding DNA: TGTGCCAGCAGTCCTCGGAGGATTGGGACAGATACGCAGTATTTT. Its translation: CASSPRRIGTDTQYF.